This entry describes one T cell receptor (beta chain). Its cognate antigen is unknown. The ends were cut back, 8 bases at V and 4 bases at J, with 13 bases in the middle. Germline V gene data show CDR1 as SGHTA and CDR2 as FQGTGA. The CDR3 is 13 residues long. The data belong to a study of T cells in localized non-small cell lung cancer. TCRdb's table, derived via immunoSEQ multiplex PCR, lists solely in-frame clones and lacks some. The sample carries about 75,000 clones, around 84% recorded once. Study results and caveats: Overall survival was longer when the density of T cells in the blood was higher. Uninvolved adjacent lung showed peak T cell clonality, exceeding tumor.

Specimen: peripheral blood, collected before any cancer treatment. The rearrangement links TRBV7-3 to TRBJ2-3; a possible D gene is TRBD1 (5 bases). This receptor was identified in a female donor older than 55 with stage I lung adenocarcinoma. The CDR3 DNA sequence: TGTGCCAGCGGGTCAGGGTCCGCAGATACGCAGTATTTT. Translated, it gives CASGSGSADTQYF.